The text below deals with one T cell receptor (beta chain). Isolation yielded PBMCs, at least 6 million per sample, in every case. These data originate in a study of blood T cells in healthy people across ages. V gave up 1 base and J gave up 4 bases, with 13 bases separating them. In germline, CDR1 is SGDLS, CDR2 YYNGEE. The CDR3 runs to 15 residues. Alongside a J-beta primer mix, a sample-barcoded 5' primer served in a second PCR lasting about 6 to 11 cycles. TCRdb recomputed calls from the 5' RACE reads with MiXCR, one row per CDR3 protein. This sample has about a million distinct CDR3 sequences, with roughly 48% found just once.

This chain connects TRBV9 to TRBJ2-3; D may be TRBD2 (6 bases). This TCR came from a young man in good health. Material: blood. The CDR3 coding sequence is TGTGCCAGCAGCGTAATCGCGGGATACGCAGATACGCAGTATTTT. The encoded protein is CASSVIAGYADTQYF.